This T cell receptor (beta chain) was retrieved from a study of cytomegalovirus exposure and HLA in healthy donors. V was pared by 3 bases and J by 8 bases, with 13 bases of the junction left unmatched. This CDR3 is 17 amino acids long. The V gene's germline CDR1 is LGHNA and CDR2 YNFKEQ. Both 60 Vbeta primers and 13 Jbeta primers went into the PCR. The table came from immunoSEQ multiplex PCR; TCRdb's copy has only in-frame clones and leaves some out. Among approximately 53,000 clones listed, over 60% were seen once. This clonotype was obtained from a woman in her thirties or forties in good health and CMV-seropositive. The rearrangement joins TRBV4-2 to TRBJ1-4; 9 nucleotides match TRBD1. Sequences were obtained from PBMCs. For the CDR3, the DNA is TGTGCCAGCAGCCAGCCTACAGTCCGGACAGGGGACGAAAAACTGTTTTTT. As protein: CASSQPTVRTGDEKLFF.